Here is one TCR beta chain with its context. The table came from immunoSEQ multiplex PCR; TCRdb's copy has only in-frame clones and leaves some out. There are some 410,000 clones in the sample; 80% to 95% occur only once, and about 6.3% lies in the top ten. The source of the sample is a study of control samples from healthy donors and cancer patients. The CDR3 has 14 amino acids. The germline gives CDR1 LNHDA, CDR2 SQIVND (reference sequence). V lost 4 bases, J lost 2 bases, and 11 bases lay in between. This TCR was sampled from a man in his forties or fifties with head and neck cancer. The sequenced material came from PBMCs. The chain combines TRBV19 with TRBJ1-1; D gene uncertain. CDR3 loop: CASSNGWGNTEAFF. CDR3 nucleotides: TGTGCCAGTAGTAACGGTTGGGGTAACACTGAAGCTTTCTTT. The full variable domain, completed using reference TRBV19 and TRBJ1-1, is DGGITQSPKYLFRKEGQNVTLSCEQNLNHDAMYWYRQDPGQGLRLIYYSQIVNDFQKGDIAEGYSVSREKKESFPLTVTSAQKNPTAFYLCASSNGWGNTEAFFGQGTRLTVV.